This TCR beta chain was sequenced for a study of T cells in Graves' hyperthyroidism and ophthalmopathy. Study as a whole: Peripheral blood was acquired at first diagnosis, ahead of any therapy whatsoever.

About this clonotype: The antigen remains unidentified.

The CDR3 extends over 15 amino acids. Germline loops: CDR1 MNHNS, CDR2 SASEGT. V was trimmed by 1 base and J by 4 bases, leaving 11 bases between them. The hyperthyroidism was newly diagnosed and had lasted under 2 months; the patients were aged 18 to 65. Those patients with uncontrolled infection, other autoimmune disease, pregnancy or lactation were excluded. The CDR3 regions of TCR beta were amplified from RNA transcripts. Carried out on the TCR CDR3, a first-round RT-PCR used the HTBI primer set. Each CDR3 protein gets one entry after TCRdb re-called the multiplex PCR reads with MiXCR. Of more than 550,000 distinct CDR3 sequences listed, approximately 15% are singletons. Overall study results and limits: Researchers found most expanded thyroid clonotypes above 0.001 in blood as well.

The sequenced sample consisted of blood. This sequence originates from a man aged 45 to 65 with Graves' hyperthyroidism. The chain employs TRBV6-1 and TRBJ1-5; D perhaps matches TRBD1 (6 bases). In DNA, the CDR3 is TGTGCCAGCAGTGAAGACAGGGTTAGGAATCAGCCCCAGCATTTT. Translating it yields CASSEDRVRNQPQHF.